The 10 T cell receptor beta chains presented below share a single source sample, sequenced in a study of T cells in Graves' hyperthyroidism and ophthalmopathy. RNA transcripts gave rise to amplified TCR beta CDR3 regions. HTBI primers drove first-round RT-PCR of the TCR CDR3. In TCRdb, the multiplex PCR reads were re-called with MiXCR into one record per CDR3 protein. The profile shows 500,000 to 600,000 distinct CDR3 sequences, about 43% of them singletons. The material sequenced was peripheral blood or thyroid tissue (not recorded which). These receptors were obtained from an adult woman with Graves' disease, either hyperthyroidism or ophthalmopathy (not recorded which).

This clonotype was recorded a few times. A clone one base away is much larger, so this may be a read error. J is TRBJ1-4 and V is TRBV12-3 or TRBV12-4; D not resolved. Trimming cost V 3 bases and J 0 bases, with 8 bases left between them. This CDR3 contains 15 residues. CDR3 residues: CASSFSTATNEKLFF. In nucleotides, the CDR3 is TGTGCCAGCAGTTTCTCGACTGCAACTAATGAAAAACTGTTTTTT.

Remarks on this clonotype: A much more abundant neighbour one base away suggests this may be a read error. The genes are TRBV2 and TRBJ2-7; D perhaps matches TRBD1 (5 bases). This CDR3 is 14 amino acids long. In germline, CDR1 is SNHLY, CDR2 FYNNEI. The CDR3 region is CASSEDRNPYGQYF. DNA for the CDR3: TGTGCCAGCAGTGAAGACAGGAACCCCTACGGGCAGTACTTC. Complete variable domain (other parts from reference TRBV2 and TRBJ2-7): EPEVTQTPSHQVTQMGQEVILRCVPISNHLYFYWYRQILGQKVEFLVSFYNNEISEKSEIFDDQFSVERPDGSNFTLKIRSTKLEDSAMYFCASSEDRNPYGQYFGPGTRLTVT.

The chain combines TRBV7-8 with TRBJ1-2, with 8 bases matching TRBD1. V lost 5 bases and J lost 8; bases outside the gene matches: 7. The V gene's germline CDR1 is SGHVS and CDR2 FQNEAQ. The CDR3 length is 13 residues. CDR3: CASSPGQDGGYTF. The CDR3 nucleotides read TGTGCCAGCAGCCCGGGACAGGACGGCGGCTACACCTTC. Filled out from reference TRBV7-8 and TRBJ1-2, the complete variable domain reads GAGVSQSPRYKVAKRGQDVALRCDPISGHVSLFWYQQALGQGPEFLTYFQNEAQLDKSGLPSDRFFAERPEGSVSTLKIQRTQQEDSAVYLCASSPGQDGGYTFGSGTRLTVV.

In its sample, this clonotype was seen a few times. The J gene is TRBJ2-1, the V gene TRBV5-1, with a weak D call TRBD2 (5 bases). From germline, CDR1 is SGHRS and CDR2 YFSETQ. The CDR3 loop spans 15 amino acids. V dropped 0 bases and J dropped 7 bases, with 14 bases sitting between them. CDR3: CASSLAGVDLNEQFF. CDR3 DNA: TGCGCCAGCAGCTTGGCCGGGGTGGATTTGAATGAGCAGTTCTTC.

The V call is TRBV9, the J call TRBJ2-7; D assignment may be TRBD1 or TRBD2 (5 bases each). The V and J ends lost 5 bases and 6 bases respectively, with 18 bases between them. The CDR3 has 14 amino acids. CDR1 is SGDLS, CDR2 YYNGEE, per germline. The CDR3 region has the DNA TGTGCCAGCAGTCCCCGGGGCCGTGTTGCCGAGCAGTACTTC. Translation gives CASSPRGRVAEQYF.

The V and J genes are TRBV20-1 and TRBJ2-7, with D possibly being TRBD1 (7 bases). The CDR3 consists of 14 residues. CDR1 and CDR2 from the germline V gene are DFQATT and SNEGSKA (reference sequence). V was shortened by 3 bases and J by 5 bases, with 17 bases between the two germline ends. Written as DNA, the CDR3 is TGCAGTGCTAGTCGGGCAGGGGGGAGCAACGAGCAGTACTTC. Its translation is CSASRAGGSNEQYF.

Many counts were recorded for this clonotype. The chain recombines TRBV20-1 with TRBJ1-1; D remains ambiguous. Trimming shortened V by 2 bases and J by 3 bases, and 13 bases separated the two germline ends. Germline V gene lookup returns CDR1 DFQATT and CDR2 SNEGSKA (reference sequence). This CDR3 is built from 14 residues. In DNA form, the CDR3 reads TGCAGTGCTAGAAGCGCTCGGGGTGACACTGAAGCTTTCTTT. Its protein product is CSARSARGDTEAFF.

This clonotype was seen at least ten times. The V call is TRBV12-3 or TRBV12-4, the J call TRBJ2-7, with D hard to call. This CDR3 has 11 residues. V shed 6 bases and J shed 6 bases, with 9 bases lying between them. CDR3 sequence: CASRGLGEQYF. In nucleotides, the CDR3 is TGTGCCAGCAGGGGGTTGGGCGAGCAGTACTTC.

Concerning this clonotype: Likely a read error: the CDR3 ends without its conserved phenylalanine or tryptophan. The DNA is omitted, as the CDR3 cannot be located on it reliably, and the CDR3 follows TCRdb's listing. The chain joins TRBV5-1 to TRBJ1-1. Germline CDR1 is SGHRS and CDR2 is YFSETQ. The CDR3 region is 8 residues in length, termini included. CDR3 protein: CASSSTLG.

V and J are TRBV28 and TRBJ1-1; D is undetermined. Trimming stripped 5 bases from V and 9 bases from J, with 7 bases between. The length of the CDR3 is 10 residues. Per germline, CDR1 MDHEN and CDR2 SYDVKM. CDR3 nucleotides: TGTGCCAGCAGTCACCTCCAAGCTTTCTTT. The encoded protein is CASSHLQAFF.